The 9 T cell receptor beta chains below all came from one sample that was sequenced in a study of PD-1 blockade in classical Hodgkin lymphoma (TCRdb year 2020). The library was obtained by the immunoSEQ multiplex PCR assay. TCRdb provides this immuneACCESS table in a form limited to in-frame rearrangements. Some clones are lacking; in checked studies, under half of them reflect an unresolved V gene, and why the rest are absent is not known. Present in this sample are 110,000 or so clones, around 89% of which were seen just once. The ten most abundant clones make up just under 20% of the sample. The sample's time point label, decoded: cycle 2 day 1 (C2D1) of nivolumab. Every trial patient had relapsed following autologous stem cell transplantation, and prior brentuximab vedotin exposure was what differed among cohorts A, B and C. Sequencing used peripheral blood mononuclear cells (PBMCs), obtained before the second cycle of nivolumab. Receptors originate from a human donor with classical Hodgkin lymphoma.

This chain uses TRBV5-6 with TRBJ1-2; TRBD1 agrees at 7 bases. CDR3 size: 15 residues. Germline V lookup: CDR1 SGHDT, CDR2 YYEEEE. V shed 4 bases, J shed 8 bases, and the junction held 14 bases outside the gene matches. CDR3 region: CASSPGLGGAYGYTF. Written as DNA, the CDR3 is TGTGCCAGCAGCCCCGGGCTAGGGGGCGCCTACGGCTACACCTTC.

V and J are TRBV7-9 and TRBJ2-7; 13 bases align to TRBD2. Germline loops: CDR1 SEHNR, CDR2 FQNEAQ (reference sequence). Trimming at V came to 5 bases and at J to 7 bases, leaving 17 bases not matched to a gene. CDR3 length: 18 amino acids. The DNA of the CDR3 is TGTGCCAGCAGCCTACTAGCGGGAGGGCCTGGGTTTGTTCGGGAGCAGTACTTC. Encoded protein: CASSLLAGGPGFVREQYF.

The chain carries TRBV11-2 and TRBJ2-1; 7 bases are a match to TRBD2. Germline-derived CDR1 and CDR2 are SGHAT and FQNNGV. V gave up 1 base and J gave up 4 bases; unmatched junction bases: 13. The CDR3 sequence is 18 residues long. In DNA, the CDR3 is TGTGCCAGCAGCTTAGGGGAACGTGCGGGAGTAGATTACAATGAGCAGTTCTTC. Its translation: CASSLGERAGVDYNEQFF.

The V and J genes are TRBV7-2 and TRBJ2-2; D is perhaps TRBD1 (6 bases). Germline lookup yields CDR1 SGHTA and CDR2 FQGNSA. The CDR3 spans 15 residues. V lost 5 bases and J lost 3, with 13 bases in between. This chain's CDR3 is CASSVTGTYTGELFF. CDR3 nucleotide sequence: TGTGCCAGCAGCGTCACCGGGACATACACCGGGGAGCTGTTTTTT.

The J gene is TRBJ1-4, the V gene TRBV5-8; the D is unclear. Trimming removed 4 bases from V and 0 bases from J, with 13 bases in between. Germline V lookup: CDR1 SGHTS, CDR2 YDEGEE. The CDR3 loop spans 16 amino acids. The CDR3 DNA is TGTGCCAGCAGCAACGTCTACGGATCAACTAATGAAAAACTGTTTTTT. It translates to CASSNVYGSTNEKLFF.

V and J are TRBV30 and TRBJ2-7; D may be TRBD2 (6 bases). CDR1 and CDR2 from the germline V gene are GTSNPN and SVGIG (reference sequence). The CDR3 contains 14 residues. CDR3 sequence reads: CATSRGGRPYEQYF. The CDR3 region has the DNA TGTGCTACGAGTCGAGGAGGGAGACCCTACGAGCAGTACTTC.

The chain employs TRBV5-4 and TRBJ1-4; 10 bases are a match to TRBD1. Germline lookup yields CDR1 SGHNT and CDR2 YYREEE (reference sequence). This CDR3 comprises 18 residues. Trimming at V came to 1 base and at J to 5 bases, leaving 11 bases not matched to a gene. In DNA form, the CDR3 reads TGTGCCAGCAGCTTGCCCGGGACAGGGGCTCCGGGAAATGAAAAACTGTTTTTT. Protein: CASSLPGTGAPGNEKLFF.

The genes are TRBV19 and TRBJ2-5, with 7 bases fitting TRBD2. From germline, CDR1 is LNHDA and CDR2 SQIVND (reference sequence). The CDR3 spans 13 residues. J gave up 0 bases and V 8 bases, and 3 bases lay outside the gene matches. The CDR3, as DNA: TGTGCCAGTGGGACTAAGTACCAAGAGACCCAGTACTTC. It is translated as CASGTKYQETQYF.

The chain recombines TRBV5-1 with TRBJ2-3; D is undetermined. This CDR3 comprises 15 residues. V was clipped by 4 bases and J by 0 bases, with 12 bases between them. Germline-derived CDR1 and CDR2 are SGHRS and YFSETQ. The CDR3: CASSTATRSTDTQYF. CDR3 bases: TGCGCCAGCAGCACCGCAACCCGAAGCACAGATACGCAGTATTTT.